This TCR beta chain was retrieved from a study of T cell responses to AZD1222 COVID-19 vaccine. CDR3 length: 10 amino acids. Sequenced by immunoSEQ multiplex PCR; TCRdb stores in-frame clones only, minus some. The sample holds over 100,000 clones, 87% seen once. This clone turned up a few times. The material sequenced was peripheral blood, taken 28 days after the second AZD1222 dose. V usage is TRBV21-1 and J usage is TRBJ1-2. TRBV21-1 is labeled a pseudogene. This receptor was taken from an adult who received the AZD1222 COVID-19 vaccine. The CDR3 reads CASSHYGYTF. CDR3 bases: TGTGCCAGCAGCCACTATGGCTACACCTTC.